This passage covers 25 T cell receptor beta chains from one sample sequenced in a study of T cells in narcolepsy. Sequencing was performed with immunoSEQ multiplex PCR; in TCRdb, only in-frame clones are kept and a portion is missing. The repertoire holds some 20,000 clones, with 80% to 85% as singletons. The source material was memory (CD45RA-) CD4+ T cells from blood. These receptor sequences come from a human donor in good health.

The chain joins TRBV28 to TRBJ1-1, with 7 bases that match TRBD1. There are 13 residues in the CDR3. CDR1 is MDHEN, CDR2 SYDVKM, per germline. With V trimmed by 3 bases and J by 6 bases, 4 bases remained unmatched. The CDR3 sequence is CASSLGQGAEAFF. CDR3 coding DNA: TGTGCCAGCAGTTTGGGGCAGGGGGCTGAAGCTTTCTTT.

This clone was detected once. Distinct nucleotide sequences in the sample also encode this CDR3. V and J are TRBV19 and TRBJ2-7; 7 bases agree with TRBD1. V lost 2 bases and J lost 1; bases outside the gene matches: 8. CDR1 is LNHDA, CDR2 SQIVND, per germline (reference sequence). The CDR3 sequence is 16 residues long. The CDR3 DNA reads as TGTGCCAGTAGTATACGACAGGGCCGAGGGTCCTACGAGCAGTACTTC. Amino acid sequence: CASSIRQGRGSYEQYF.

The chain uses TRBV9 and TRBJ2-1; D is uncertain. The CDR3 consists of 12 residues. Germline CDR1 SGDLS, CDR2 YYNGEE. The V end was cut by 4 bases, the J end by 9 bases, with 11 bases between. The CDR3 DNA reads TGTGCCAGCAGCCCCCCCACGTCTGAGCAGTTCTTC. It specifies CASSPPTSEQFF.

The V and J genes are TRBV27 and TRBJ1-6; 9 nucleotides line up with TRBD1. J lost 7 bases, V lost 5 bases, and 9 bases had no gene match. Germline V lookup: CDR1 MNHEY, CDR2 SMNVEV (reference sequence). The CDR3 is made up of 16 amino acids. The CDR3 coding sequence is TGTGCCAGCAGTCTGACTACAGGGGGCCGCAATTCACCCCTCCACTTT. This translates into CASSLTTGGRNSPLHF.

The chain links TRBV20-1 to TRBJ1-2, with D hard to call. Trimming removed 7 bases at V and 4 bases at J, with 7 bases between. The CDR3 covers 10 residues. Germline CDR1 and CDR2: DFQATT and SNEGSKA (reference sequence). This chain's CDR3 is CSVRGYGYTF. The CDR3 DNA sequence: TGCAGTGTACGGGGCTATGGCTACACCTTC.

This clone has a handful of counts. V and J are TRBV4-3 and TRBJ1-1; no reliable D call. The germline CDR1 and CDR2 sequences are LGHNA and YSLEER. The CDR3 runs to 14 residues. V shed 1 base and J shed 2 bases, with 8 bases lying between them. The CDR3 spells CASSQGVGNTEAFF. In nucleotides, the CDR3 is TGCGCCAGCAGCCAAGGTGTTGGCAACACTGAAGCTTTCTTT.

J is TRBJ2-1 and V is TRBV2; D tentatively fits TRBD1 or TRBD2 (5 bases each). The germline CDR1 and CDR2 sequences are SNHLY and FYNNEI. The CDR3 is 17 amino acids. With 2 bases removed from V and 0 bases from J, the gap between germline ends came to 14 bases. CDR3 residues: CASSETGRAGSYNEQFF. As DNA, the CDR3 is TGTGCCAGCAGTGAAACGGGGCGGGCGGGCTCCTACAATGAGCAGTTCTTC.

The CDR3 DNA sequence: TGTGCCTGGAGGGCCGTTGGGCACGCCAACACTGAAGCTTTCTTT. Protein product: CAWRAVGHANTEAFF. V usage is TRBV30 and J usage is TRBJ1-1, with D unclear. This CDR3 region has 15 residues. Trimming removed 3 bases at V and 2 bases at J, with 16 bases between. The germline V gene has CDR1 GTSNPN and CDR2 SVGIG (reference sequence).

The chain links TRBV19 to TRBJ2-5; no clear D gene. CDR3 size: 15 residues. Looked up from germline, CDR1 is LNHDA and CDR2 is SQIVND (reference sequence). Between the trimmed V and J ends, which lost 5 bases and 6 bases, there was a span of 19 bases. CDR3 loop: CASSLGWGSTQTQYF. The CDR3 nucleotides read TGTGCCAGTAGTTTGGGGTGGGGTTCAACTCAGACCCAGTACTTC.

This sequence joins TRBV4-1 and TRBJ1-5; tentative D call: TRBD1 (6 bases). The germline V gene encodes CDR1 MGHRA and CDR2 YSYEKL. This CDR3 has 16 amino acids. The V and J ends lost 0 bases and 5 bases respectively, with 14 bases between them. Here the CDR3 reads CASSQDRTGHYQPQHF. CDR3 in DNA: TGCGCCAGCAGCCAAGACCGTACAGGGCATTATCAGCCCCAGCATTTT.

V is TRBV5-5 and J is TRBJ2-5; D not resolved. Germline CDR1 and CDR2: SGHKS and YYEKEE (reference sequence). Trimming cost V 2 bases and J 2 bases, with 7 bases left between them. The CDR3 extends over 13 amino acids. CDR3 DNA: TGTGCCAGCAGCTTCCCCCCTCAAGAGACCCAGTACTTC. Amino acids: CASSFPPQETQYF.

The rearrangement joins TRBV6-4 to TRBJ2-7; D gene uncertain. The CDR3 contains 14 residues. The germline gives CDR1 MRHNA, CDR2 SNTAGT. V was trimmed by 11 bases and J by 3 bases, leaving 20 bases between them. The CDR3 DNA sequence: TGTGCCGACACGGCGGACCGACTCGGCTACGAGCAGTACTTC. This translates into CADTADRLGYEQYF.

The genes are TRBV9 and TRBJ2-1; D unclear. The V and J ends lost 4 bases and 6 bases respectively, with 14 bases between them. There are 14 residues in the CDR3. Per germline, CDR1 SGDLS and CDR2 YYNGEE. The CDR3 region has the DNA TGTGCCAGCAGCTCGGGCACGCGAGGCAATGAGCAGTTCTTC. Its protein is CASSSGTRGNEQFF.

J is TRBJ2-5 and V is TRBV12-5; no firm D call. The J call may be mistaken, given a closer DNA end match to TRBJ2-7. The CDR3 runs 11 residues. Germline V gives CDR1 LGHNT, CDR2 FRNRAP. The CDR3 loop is CARRRAYEQYF. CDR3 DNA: TGTGCTAGACGTCGGGCCTACGAGCAGTACTTC.

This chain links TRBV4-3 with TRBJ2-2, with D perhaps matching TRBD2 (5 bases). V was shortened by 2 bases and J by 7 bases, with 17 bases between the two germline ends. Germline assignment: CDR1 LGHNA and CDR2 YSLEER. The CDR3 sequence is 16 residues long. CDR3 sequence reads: CASSQLGGGGGGELFF. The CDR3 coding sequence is TGCGCCAGCAGCCAATTAGGAGGAGGCGGCGGCGGGGAGCTGTTTTTT.

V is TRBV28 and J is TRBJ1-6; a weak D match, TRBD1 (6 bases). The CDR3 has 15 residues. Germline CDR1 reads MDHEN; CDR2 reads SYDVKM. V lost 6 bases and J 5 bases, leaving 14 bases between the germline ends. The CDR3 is CASRPSGAHNSPLHF. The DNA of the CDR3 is TGTGCCAGCAGGCCCTCAGGGGCCCATAATTCACCCCTCCACTTT. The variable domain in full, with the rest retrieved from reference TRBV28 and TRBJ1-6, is DVKVTQSSRYLVKRTGEKVFLECVQDMDHENMFWYRQDPGLGLRLIYFSYDVKMKEKGDIPEGYSVSREKKERFSLILESASTNQTSMYLCASRPSGAHNSPLHFGNGTRLTVT.

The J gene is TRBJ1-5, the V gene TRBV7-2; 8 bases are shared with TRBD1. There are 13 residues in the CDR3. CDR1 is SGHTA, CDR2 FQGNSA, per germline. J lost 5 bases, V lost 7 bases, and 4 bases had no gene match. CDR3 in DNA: TGTGCCAGCACTATGGACAGGGATCAGCCCCAGCATTTT. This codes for CASTMDRDQPQHF.

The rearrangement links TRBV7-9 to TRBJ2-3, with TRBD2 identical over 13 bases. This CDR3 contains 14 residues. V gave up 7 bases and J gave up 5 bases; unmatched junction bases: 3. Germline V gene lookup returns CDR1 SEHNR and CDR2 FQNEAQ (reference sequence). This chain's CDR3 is CASKLAGGQDTQYF. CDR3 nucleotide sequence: TGTGCCAGCAAACTAGCGGGGGGGCAAGATACGCAGTATTTT.

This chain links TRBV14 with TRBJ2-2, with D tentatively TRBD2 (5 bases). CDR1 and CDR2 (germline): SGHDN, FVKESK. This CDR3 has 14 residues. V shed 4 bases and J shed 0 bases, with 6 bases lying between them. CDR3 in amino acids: CASSPGTNTGELFF. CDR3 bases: TGTGCCAGCAGCCCCGGGACGAACACCGGGGAGCTGTTTTTT.

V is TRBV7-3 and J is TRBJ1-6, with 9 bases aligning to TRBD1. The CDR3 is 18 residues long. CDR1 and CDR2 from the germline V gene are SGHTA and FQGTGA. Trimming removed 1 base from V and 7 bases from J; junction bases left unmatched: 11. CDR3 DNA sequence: TGTGCCAGCAGCTTAATGGGGGGCCGGACAGGGGTAAATTCACCCCTCCACTTT. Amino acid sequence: CASSLMGGRTGVNSPLHF.

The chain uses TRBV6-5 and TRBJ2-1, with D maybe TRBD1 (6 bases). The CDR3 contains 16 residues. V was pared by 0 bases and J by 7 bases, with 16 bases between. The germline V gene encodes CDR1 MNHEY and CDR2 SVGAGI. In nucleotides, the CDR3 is TGTGCCAGCAGTTACTCGAGGGGAGAGAGGGGGAATGAGCAGTTCTTC. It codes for CASSYSRGERGNEQFF.

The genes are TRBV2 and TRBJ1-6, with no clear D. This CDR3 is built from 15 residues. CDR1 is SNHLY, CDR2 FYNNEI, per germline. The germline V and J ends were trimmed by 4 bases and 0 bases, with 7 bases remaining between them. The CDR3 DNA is TGTGCCAGCAGTGGAGCGAGCTCCTATAATTCACCCCTCCACTTT. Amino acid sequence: CASSGASSYNSPLHF.

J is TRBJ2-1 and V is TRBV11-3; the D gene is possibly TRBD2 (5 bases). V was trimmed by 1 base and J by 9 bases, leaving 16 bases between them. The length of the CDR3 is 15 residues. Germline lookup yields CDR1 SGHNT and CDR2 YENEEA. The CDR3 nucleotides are TGTGCCAGCAGCTTAGCACCGAACGCGGGCTTTGAGCAGTTCTTC. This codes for CASSLAPNAGFEQFF.

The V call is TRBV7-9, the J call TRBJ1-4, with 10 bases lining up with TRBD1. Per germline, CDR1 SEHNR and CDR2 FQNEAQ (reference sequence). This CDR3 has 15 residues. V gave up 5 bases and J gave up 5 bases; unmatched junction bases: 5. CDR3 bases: TGTGCCAGCAGCCGAGGACAGGGGGAAAATGAAAAACTGTTTTTT. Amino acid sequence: CASSRGQGENEKLFF. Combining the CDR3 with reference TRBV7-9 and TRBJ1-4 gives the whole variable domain DTGVSQNPRHKITKRGQNVTFRCDPISEHNRLYWYRQTLGQGPEFLTYFQNEAQLEKSRLLSDRFSAERPKGSFSTLEIQRTEQGDSAMYLCASSRGQGENEKLFFGSGTQLSVL.

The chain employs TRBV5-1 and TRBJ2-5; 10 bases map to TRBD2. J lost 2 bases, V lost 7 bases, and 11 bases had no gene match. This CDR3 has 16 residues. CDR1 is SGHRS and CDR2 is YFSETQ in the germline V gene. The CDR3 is CASQRTSGISQETQYF. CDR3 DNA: TGCGCCAGCCAAAGAACTAGCGGGATTTCTCAAGAGACCCAGTACTTC.